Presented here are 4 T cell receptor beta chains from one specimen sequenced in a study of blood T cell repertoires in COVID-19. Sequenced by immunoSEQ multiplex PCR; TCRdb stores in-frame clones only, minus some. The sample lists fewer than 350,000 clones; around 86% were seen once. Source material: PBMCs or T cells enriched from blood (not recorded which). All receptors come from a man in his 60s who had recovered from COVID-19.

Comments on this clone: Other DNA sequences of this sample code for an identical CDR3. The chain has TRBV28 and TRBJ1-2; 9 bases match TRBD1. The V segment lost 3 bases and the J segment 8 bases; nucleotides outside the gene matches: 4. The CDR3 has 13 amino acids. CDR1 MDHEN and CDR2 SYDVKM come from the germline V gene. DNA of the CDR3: TGTGCCAGCAGTTTGGGACAGGGCTACGGCTACACCTTC. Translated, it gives CASSLGQGYGYTF.

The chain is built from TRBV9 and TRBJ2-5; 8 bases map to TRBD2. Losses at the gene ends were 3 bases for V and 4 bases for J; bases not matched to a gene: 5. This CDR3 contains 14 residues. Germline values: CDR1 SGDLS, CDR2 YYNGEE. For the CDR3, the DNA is TGTGCCAGCAGCGCCACTAGCGGTGGAGAGACCCAGTACTTC. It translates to CASSATSGGETQYF.

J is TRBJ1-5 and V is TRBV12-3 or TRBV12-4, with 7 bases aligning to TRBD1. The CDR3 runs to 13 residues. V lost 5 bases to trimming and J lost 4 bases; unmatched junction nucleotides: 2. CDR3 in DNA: TGTGCCAGCAGTGTGGACAGGAATCAGCCCCAGCATTTT. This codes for CASSVDRNQPQHF.

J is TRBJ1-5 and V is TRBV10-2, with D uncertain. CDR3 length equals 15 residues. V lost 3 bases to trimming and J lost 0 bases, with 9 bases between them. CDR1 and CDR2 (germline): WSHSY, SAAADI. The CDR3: CASSDNGYSNQPQHF. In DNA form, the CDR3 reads TGCGCCAGCAGTGATAACGGGTATAGCAATCAGCCCCAGCATTTT.